This T cell receptor beta chain originates from a study of cytomegalovirus exposure and HLA in healthy donors. Study-wide background: Earlier findings included more than 95 million unique TCR beta sequences obtained from roughly 200 million T cells. Findings and limits, study-wide: There were several of the most significant clusters that appeared linked to common viral pathogens in a later analysis. Most TCR sequences were rare, but some public TCRs occurred in many donors.

To note about this clone: The antigen remains undetermined.

Per germline, CDR1 SGHNT and CDR2 YYREEE (reference sequence). The CDR3 length is 15 residues. V shed 3 bases and J 0 bases; nucleotides not matched to a gene: 5. A multiplex PCR was run with 60 Vbeta primers and 13 Jbeta primers. Sequenced by immunoSEQ multiplex PCR; TCRdb stores in-frame clones only, minus some. The sample shows roughly 100,000 clones, around 80% of them seen only once. The chain joins TRBV5-4 to TRBJ2-7; 8 bases are shared with TRBD2. The sequencing input was PBMCs. The receptor was derived from a young man in good health and CMV-seropositive. CDR3 sequence (DNA): TGTGCCAGCAGCTCGGGCGGGAGGAGCTCCTACGAGCAGTACTTC. Translated: CASSSGGRSSYEQYF.